This TCR beta chain was identified during a study of blood T cells in healthy people across ages. Findings and limits, study-wide: With donor CMV status unknown, expanded clonotype changes were possibly confounded.

V gave up 4 bases and J gave up 4 bases; unmatched junction bases: 6. Germline loops: CDR1 SGHRS, CDR2 YFSETQ. This CDR3 region has 14 residues. For the second PCR, which ran for 7 to 11 cycles, a sample-barcoded 5' primer and a J-beta primer mix were used. Each TCR beta cDNA got a 12-nucleotide random molecular identifier. TCRdb re-derived calls from the 5' RACE reads in MiXCR, one entry per CDR3 protein. The sample carries 1.5 million to 2 million distinct CDR3 sequences, about 35% recorded once. Notes on this clonotype: Its antigen is as yet unknown.

The chain combines TRBV5-1 with TRBJ2-3; 7 nucleotides line up with TRBD2. The receptor was derived from a woman in her 30s in good health. Material: blood. The CDR3 region has the DNA TGCGCCAGCAGCATAGGACTAGTGTCAGATACGCAGTATTTT. Its translation: CASSIGLVSDTQYF.